Shown below are 11 T cell receptor beta chains from a single sample sequenced in a study of T cell repertoires in cytomegalovirus infection. One entry per CDR3 protein, called by TCRdb with MiXCR from the reads. The repertoire holds 75,000 to 100,000 distinct CDR3 sequences, with 40% to 50% as singletons. For these TCRs, the target antigens are not known. The sequenced sample was CD8+ T cells from cultured PBMCs, obtained from culture after CMV antigen stimulation. The source is a human donor in good health (CMV status not recorded). Some clones in this sample may be carry-over from other donors' samples.

This chain joins TRBV10-3 and TRBJ1-1; no firm D call. V lost 11 bases and J lost 1, with 17 bases in between. This CDR3 contains 14 residues. The germline V gene encodes CDR1 ENHRY and CDR2 SYGVKD. The CDR3, as DNA: TGTGCCGTCTCCCGGGAGGCGAGGAACACTGAAGCTTTCTTT. Translating it yields CAVSREARNTEAFF.

J is TRBJ2-7 and V is TRBV7-6, with 8 bases lining up with TRBD1. The CDR3 is 16 amino acids. V shed 4 bases, J shed 2 bases, and the junction held 10 bases outside the gene matches. Germline assignment: CDR1 SGHVS and CDR2 FNYEAQ. The CDR3 DNA follows: TGTGCCAGCAGCTCCACGGACAGGGCGGGTGCCTACGAGCAGTACTTC. Translating gives CASSSTDRAGAYEQYF.

J is TRBJ2-7 and V is TRBV5-4; 9 bases fit TRBD1. The CDR3 is 13 amino acids. V dropped 2 bases and J dropped 4; count of bases not matched to a gene: 1. Germline CDR1 is SGHNT and CDR2 is YYREEE (reference sequence). The CDR3 sequence: CASSFDRGYEQYF. CDR3 nucleotides: TGTGCCAGCAGCTTCGACAGGGGGTACGAGCAGTACTTC.

The chain couples TRBV7-2 to TRBJ2-7; 9 positions match TRBD2. Germline CDR1 reads SGHTA; CDR2 reads FQGNSA. The CDR3 spans 16 residues. The J segment lost 2 bases and the V segment lost 5 bases, leaving 10 bases of the junction unmatched. CDR3: CASSVPRTSVAYEQYF. In DNA, the CDR3 is TGTGCCAGCAGCGTACCGCGGACTAGCGTAGCCTACGAGCAGTACTTC.

The genes are TRBV7-9 and TRBJ1-2, with 7 bases fitting TRBD1. CDR1 and CDR2 from the germline V gene are SEHNR and FQNEAQ (reference sequence). The trim removed 5 bases at V and 7 bases at J, leaving 10 bases unmatched. The CDR3 extends over 14 amino acids. In DNA, the CDR3 is TGTGCCAGCAGCCGAAAGACAGGGTTGTTTGGCTACACCTTC. As protein: CASSRKTGLFGYTF.

CDR3 coding DNA: TGTGCCAGCAGCTCGAGGGGGGGTTTCTACGAGCAGTACTTC. It codes for CASSSRGGFYEQYF. The chain uses TRBV7-6 and TRBJ2-7, with a possible D match to TRBD2 (7 bases). This CDR3 comprises 14 residues. The germline gives CDR1 SGHVS, CDR2 FNYEAQ. Trimming removed 4 bases from V and 3 bases from J, with 13 bases in between.

This clonotype was counted only a few times. The chain employs TRBV7-6 and TRBJ1-6; weak D call: TRBD1 (5 bases). The germline CDR1 and CDR2 sequences are SGHVS and FNYEAQ. The length of the CDR3 is 14 residues. Trimming took off 6 bases at V and 9 bases at J, with 15 bases between the two ends. The CDR3 sequence: CASSRDAGGSPLHF. CDR3 nucleotide sequence: TGTGCCAGCAGTAGGGACGCCGGGGGTTCACCCCTCCACTTT.

The chain combines TRBV7-9 with TRBJ2-1, with D perhaps matching TRBD2 (6 bases). CDR3 length: 16 amino acids. Trimming pared 11 bases from V and 0 bases from J, leaving 20 bases between. Per the germline V gene, CDR1 is SEHNR and CDR2 is FQNEAQ (reference sequence). DNA of the CDR3: TGTGCCGAGTCGGGGGAGCCCACCCCCTCCTACAATGAGCAGTTCTTC. Translated: CAESGEPTPSYNEQFF.

This clonotype was counted only a few times. Relative to the germline gene, one junction end is altered; a read error may explain this. The V and J genes are TRBV19 and TRBJ1-5; D unclear. The V gene's germline CDR1 is LNHDA and CDR2 SQIVND (reference sequence). The CDR3 runs to 17 residues. CDR3 in amino acids: CASRIDSEEQPNQPQHF. In nucleotides, the CDR3 is TGTGCCAGTAGAATAGATTCGGAGGAACAGCCTAATCAGCCCCAGCATTTT.

This clonotype was detected only a few times. V usage is TRBV28 and J usage is TRBJ2-1; D may be TRBD1 or TRBD2 (5 bases each). The CDR3 has 16 amino acids. Germline V gene sequence: CDR1 MDHEN, CDR2 SYDVKM. Trimming took 3 bases from V and 6 from J, leaving 18 bases between them. The CDR3 bases are TGTGCCAGCAGTTTTGAGGGGCTAGGACCATCCAATGAGCAGTTCTTC. Encoded protein: CASSFEGLGPSNEQFF.

This clonotype was seen a handful of times. J is TRBJ2-7 and V is TRBV6-8; 7 bases fit TRBD2. Germline V gene lookup returns CDR1 MNHGY and CDR2 SAAAGT. The CDR3 has 14 residues. The junction had 7 bases not matched to a gene; V was cut back by 5 bases and J by 3 bases. The CDR3 region is CASSRGGSSYEQYF. The CDR3 region has the DNA TGTGCCAGCAGTCGCGGGGGTTCGAGCTACGAGCAGTACTTC.